This T cell receptor beta chain is from a study of patients and donors after allogeneic stem cell transplantation (dated by TCRdb to the early 2020s). The germline V gene (reference sequence) sets CDR1 to LNHNV and CDR2 to YYDKDF. The CDR3 has 14 amino acids, counting the end cysteine and phenylalanine. Here the CDR3 DNA is all that survives: 42 bases in frame from base 1. Trimming accounts for 5 bases at V and 1 base at J, while the number of junction bases matched to no gene is 2. This clonotype was detected a few times. The target of this receptor is not known. No much larger clonotype is one base removed from it; base qualities were not supplied. Library prep was done by RT-PCR. Sequencer: NextSeq 550. TCRdb trimmed public reads at Q25 via fastp, called clones via MiXCR and kept in-frame beta chains. Each record represents a unique CDR3 protein, reported with the most common genes and DNA among its rows. The sample includes 200,000 to 250,000 distinct CDR3 sequences, with 38% observed a single time. The top ten clonotypes cover around 10% of the sample.

Sequencing was carried out using blood, either unsorted or a sorted T cell fraction (not recorded which). This clonotype originated in a human donor who was either an allogeneic HSCT recipient or a stem cell or donor lymphocyte infusion donor (not recorded which). It is not recorded whose cells these are; they may come from a transplant donor. Rearrangement joined TRBV15 to TRBJ1-1; 9 middle bases align to TRBD1. The DNA sequence is as follows: TGTGCCACCAGCGTACAGGGGGCGAACACTGAAGCTTTCTTT. It codes for CATSVQGANTEAFF.